Listed below are T cell receptor beta chains from one sample, sequenced in a study of T cells in Graves' hyperthyroidism and ophthalmopathy. MiXCR, applied by TCRdb to the multiplex PCR reads, yields one record per CDR3 protein. The table has 600,000 to 750,000 distinct CDR3 sequences, roughly 17% seen once; the top ten hold 15% to 17%. Sequenced: blood. The receptors come from a man aged 50 to 59 with Graves' hyperthyroidism. CDR3s include the opening cysteine and the closing phenylalanine or tryptophan. The D gene is left open where the match is weak. Clone size is stated in some rows and not others, as once, few, many or a class when expanded.

cdr3_nt	cdr3_aa	d_call	v_call	j_call	clone_size
TGTGCCTGGAGGACAGGGCTCACTGAAGCTTTCTTT	CAWRTGLTEAFF	TRBD1	TRBV30	TRBJ1-1	many
TGTGCCAGCAGTGAAGGCCTCATGGGGGGTTGGGAAAAACTGTTTTTT	CASSEGLMGGWEKLFF	NA	TRBV6-1	TRBJ1-4	NA
TGCAGTGCTGCCGTTACATCGAGCTCCTACGAGCAGTACTTC	CSAAVTSSSYEQYF	NA	TRBV20-1	TRBJ2-7	NA
TGCAGCGTTGGATCTGCAGGAAACACCGGGGAGCTGTTTTTT	CSVGSAGNTGELFF	NA	TRBV29-1	TRBJ2-2	few
TGCGCCAGCAGCTGGGACAGGGACAATTCACCCCTCCACTTT	CASSWDRDNSPLHF	TRBD1	TRBV5-1	TRBJ1-6	many
TGTGCCAGCAGTAGAGGACAGGGGGCCCCCACGTACGAGCAGTACTTC	CASSRGQGAPTYEQYF	TRBD1	TRBV2	TRBJ2-7	many
TGTGCCACCGCTGGGATGCACTCCTACAATGAGCAGTTCTTC	CATAGMHSYNEQFF	NA	TRBV24-1	TRBJ2-1	few
TGTGCCAGCTCACCGGGGTCGTCCTATAATTCAGCCCTCCACTTT	CASSPGSSYNSALHF	NA	TRBV18	TRBJ1-6	NA
TGTGCCAGCAGTGAAGATGGGACACTGGAGGATGAAGCTTTCTTT	CASSEDGTLEDEAFF	NA	TRBV6-1	TRBJ1-1	many
TGTGCCAGCAGCTTAGGTTGGGGGCCGGGCTATGGCTACACCTTC	CASSLGWGPGYGYTF	NA	TRBV7-2	TRBJ1-2	many
TGTGCCACCAGCAGAGTTCGGGACGACGAGCAGTACTTC	CATSRVRDDEQYF	NA	TRBV15	TRBJ2-7	NA
TGTGCCTGGCGAGGACTAGCGCCATACAATGAGCAGTTCTTC	CAWRGLAPYNEQFF	TRBD2	TRBV30	TRBJ2-1	NA
TGCAGCGCAGCGGGATCTGGGGAGACCCAGTACTTC	CSAAGSGETQYF	TRBD2	TRBV29-1	TRBJ2-5	few
TGTGCCAGCAGTGAGTACGAGCAGTACTTC	CASSEYEQYF	NA	TRBV2	TRBJ2-7	many
TGTGCCAGCAGTCCGCCCCGGCAGGGGGGTTCACCCCTCCACTTT	CASSPPRQGGSPLHF	TRBD1	TRBV28	TRBJ1-6	NA
TGTGCCACCTTCGGACTAGCGGGAGGACTTAGCTCCTACAATGAGCAGTTCTTC	CATFGLAGGLSSYNEQFF	TRBD2	TRBV19	TRBJ2-1	NA
TGCAGTGCTCCGTCGAACTCGGAGACCCAGTACTTC	CSAPSNSETQYF	NA	TRBV20-1	TRBJ2-5	NA
TGTGCCAGCAGTCTAAGGACTAGCGGGGGGAAGACCCAGTACTTC	CASSLRTSGGKTQYF	TRBD2	TRBV2	TRBJ2-5	many
TGTGCCAGCAGCCCGACGACTAGTCACTACGAGCAGTACTTC	CASSPTTSHYEQYF	NA	TRBV7-2	TRBJ2-7	many
TGTGCCAGCAGTCTCCGACAGCTACATAGCAATCAGCCCCAGCATTTT	CASSLRQLHSNQPQHF	NA	TRBV28	TRBJ1-5	many
TGTGCCAGCATCACCCGGGGTTTTGACTATGGCTACACCTTC	CASITRGFDYGYTF	NA	TRBV6-1	TRBJ1-2	NA
TGTGCCAGCAGCTTAGGTTCTTCGCTTGATGGCTACACCTTC	CASSLGSSLDGYTF	NA	TRBV7-8	TRBJ1-2	many
TGTGCCATCAGTGATGTTAGCGGGAGTAGAAATGAGCAGTTCTTC	CAISDVSGSRNEQFF	TRBD2	TRBV10-3	TRBJ2-1	NA
TGCGCCAGCAGTTCTCTAGCGGGAGTTGCTAATGAGCAGTTCTTC	CASSSLAGVANEQFF	TRBD2	TRBV10-2	TRBJ2-1	many
TGTGCCAGCAGTTATGGGGGTATAATCACCGGGGAGCTGTTTTTT	CASSYGGIITGELFF	NA	TRBV6-5	TRBJ2-2	many
TGTGCCAGCACTTACCTGGGACAGGTATCCTACGAGCAGTACTTC	CASTYLGQVSYEQYF	TRBD1	TRBV2	TRBJ2-7	many
TGTGCCAGCAGTTACACCGCAGTACAATATGGCTACACCTTC	CASSYTAVQYGYTF	NA	TRBV6-5	TRBJ1-2	few
TGTGCCAGCAGCCCGGGAAGTGGGGACTCTCAGCCCCAGCATTTT	CASSPGSGDSQPQHF	NA	TRBV7-6	TRBJ1-5	many
TGTGCCAGCAGTGGGGGGCAGGGGACGGATGGCTACACCTTC	CASSGGQGTDGYTF	NA	TRBV28	TRBJ1-2	NA